The subject of this entry is one TCR beta chain. V was shortened by 1 base and J by 7 bases, with 16 bases between the two germline ends. From germline, CDR1 is SGHTA and CDR2 FQGNSA. The CDR3 has 15 residues. TCRdb recomputed calls from the 5' RACE reads with MiXCR, one row per CDR3 protein. The sample lists hundreds of thousands of distinct CDR3 sequences; more than 15% were seen once. This sample is part of a study of T-cell memory formation after mild COVID-19. At the level of the study: There were largely donor-specific TCR clusters.

The chain has TRBV7-2 and TRBJ2-5; a weak D match, TRBD2 (5 bases). The sequencing sample was made of PBMCs or a T cell subset sorted from them (not recorded which). This clonotype originated in an adult woman who had mild COVID-19 (a few samples of this study predate the infection). Cell type and time point are not known. CDR3 loop: CASSLVAGGLRTQYF. DNA of the CDR3: TGTGCCAGCAGCTTAGTGGCAGGAGGACTCCGGACCCAGTACTTC.